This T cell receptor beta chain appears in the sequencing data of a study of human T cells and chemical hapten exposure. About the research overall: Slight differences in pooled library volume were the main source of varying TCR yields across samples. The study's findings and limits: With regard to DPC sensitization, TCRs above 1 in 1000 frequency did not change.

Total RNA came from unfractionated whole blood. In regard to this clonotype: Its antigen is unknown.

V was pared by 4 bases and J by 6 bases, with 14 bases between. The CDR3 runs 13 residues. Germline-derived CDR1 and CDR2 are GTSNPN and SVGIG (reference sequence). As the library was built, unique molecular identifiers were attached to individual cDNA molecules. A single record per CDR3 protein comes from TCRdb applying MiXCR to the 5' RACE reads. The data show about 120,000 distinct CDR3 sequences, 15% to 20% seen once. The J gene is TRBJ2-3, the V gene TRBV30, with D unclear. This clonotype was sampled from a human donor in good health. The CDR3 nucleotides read TGTGCCTGGATTTTACACCAGCCGGATACGCAGTATTTT. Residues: CAWILHQPDTQYF.